This TCR beta chain was recorded in a study of cytotoxic CD8 clonotypes in ibrutinib-treated CLL. Overall study findings and caveats: Public clonotypes were rare and shrank or held steady on treatment. A difference in sampling times existed between sustained-remission and progressing patients. Baseline clonality exceeded age-matched healthy donors and tracked circulating CD8+ T-cell counts.

Some clones are missing from TCRdb's copy, which holds only in-frame ones; the method was immunoSEQ multiplex PCR. The table has roughly 63,000 clones, 45% to 65% seen once. In its sample, this clone was seen a few times. No antigen is known for it. CDR1 and CDR2 (germline): GTSNPN, SVGIG (reference sequence). The CDR3 totals 16 residues. Losses at the gene ends were 1 base for V and 0 bases for J; bases not matched to a gene: 7. The V gene is TRBV30, the J gene TRBJ2-3; TRBD2 matches 7 bases. The sample consisted of PBMCs, taken after 12 months of ibrutinib treatment. The receptor comes from a human donor with chronic lymphocytic leukemia. The DNA for the CDR3 is TGTGCCTGGAGTGCAGCGGGATTTCCCAGCACAGATACGCAGTATTTT. Amino acid sequence: CAWSAAGFPSTDTQYF.